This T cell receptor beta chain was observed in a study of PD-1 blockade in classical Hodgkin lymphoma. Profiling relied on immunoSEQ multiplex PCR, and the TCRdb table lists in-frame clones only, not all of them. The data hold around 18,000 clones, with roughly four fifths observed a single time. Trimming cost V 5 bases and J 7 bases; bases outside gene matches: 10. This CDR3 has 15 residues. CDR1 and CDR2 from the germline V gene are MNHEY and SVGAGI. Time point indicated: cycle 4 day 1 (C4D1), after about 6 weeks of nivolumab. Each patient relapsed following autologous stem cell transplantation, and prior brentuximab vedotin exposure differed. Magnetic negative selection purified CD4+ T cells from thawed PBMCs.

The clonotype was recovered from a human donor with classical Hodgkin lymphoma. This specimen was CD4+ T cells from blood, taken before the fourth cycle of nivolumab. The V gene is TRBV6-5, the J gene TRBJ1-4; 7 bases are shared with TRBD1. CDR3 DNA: TGTGCCAGCAGTAGAGCCGGGACAGCGGCTGAAAAACTGTTTTTT. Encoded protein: CASSRAGTAAEKLFF.